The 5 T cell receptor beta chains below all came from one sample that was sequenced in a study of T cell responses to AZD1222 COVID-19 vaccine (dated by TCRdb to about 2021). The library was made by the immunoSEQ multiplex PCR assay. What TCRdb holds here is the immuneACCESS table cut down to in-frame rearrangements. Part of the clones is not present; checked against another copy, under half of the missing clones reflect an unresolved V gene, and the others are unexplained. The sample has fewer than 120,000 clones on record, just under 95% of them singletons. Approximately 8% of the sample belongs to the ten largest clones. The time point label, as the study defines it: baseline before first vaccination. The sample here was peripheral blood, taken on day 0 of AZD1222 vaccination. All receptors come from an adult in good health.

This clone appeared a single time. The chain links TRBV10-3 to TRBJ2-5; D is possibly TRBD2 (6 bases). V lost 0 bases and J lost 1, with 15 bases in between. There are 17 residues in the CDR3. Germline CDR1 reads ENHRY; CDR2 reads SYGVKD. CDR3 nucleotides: TGTGCCATCAGTGAGTCGGGTTACTTGGGGGGCCAAGAGACCCAGTACTTC. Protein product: CAISESGYLGGQETQYF.

DNA for the CDR3: TGTGCCAGCAGCTCGCCGGGACAGGTGAAGTCCCAGGGGACAGATACGCAGTATTTT. Translated, it gives CASSSPGQVKSQGTDTQYF. The V gene is TRBV7-9, the J gene TRBJ2-3, with 8 bases that match TRBD1. The CDR3 length is 19 residues. Unmatched junction bases numbered 18, after V lost 4 bases and J lost 3 bases. CDR1 and CDR2 (germline): SEHNR, FQNEAQ (reference sequence).

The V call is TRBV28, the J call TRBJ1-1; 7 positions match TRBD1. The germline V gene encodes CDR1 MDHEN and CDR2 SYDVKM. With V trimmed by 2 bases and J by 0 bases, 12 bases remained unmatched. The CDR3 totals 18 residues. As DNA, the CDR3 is TGTGCCAGCAGTTTAAGAAGGAGGGTGGGACAGTTGAACACTGAAGCTTTCTTT. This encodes CASSLRRRVGQLNTEAFF.

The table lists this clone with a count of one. CDR3 sequence: CASSVTSGDYEQYF. The CDR3 nucleotides read TGTGCCAGCAGTGTTACTAGCGGTGACTACGAGCAGTACTTC. V gene TRBV2 combines with J gene TRBJ2-7; 8 bases line up with TRBD2. The germline CDR1 and CDR2 sequences are SNHLY and FYNNEI. Unmatched junction bases numbered 5, after V lost 4 bases and J lost 3 bases. The CDR3 runs 14 residues.

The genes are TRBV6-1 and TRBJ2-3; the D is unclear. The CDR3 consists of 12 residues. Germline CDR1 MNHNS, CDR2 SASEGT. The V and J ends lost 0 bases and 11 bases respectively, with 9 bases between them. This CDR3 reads CASSEARVVQYF. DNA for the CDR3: TGTGCCAGCAGTGAAGCCCGGGTGGTGCAGTATTTT.